This T cell receptor beta chain was observed in a study of OX40 agonist ivuxolimab in advanced cancers. Clones were sequenced by immunoSEQ multiplex PCR, and TCRdb holds only the in-frame ones, with some missing. The sample consists of 55,000 to 60,000 clones, around four fifths of them appearing once. Trimming took 4 bases from V and 3 from J; bases not matched to a gene: 9. Germline V lookup: CDR1 SNHLY, CDR2 FYNNEI. This CDR3 has 16 amino acids. This clone occurred once. The source material was CD4+ or CD8+ T cells sorted from blood, sampled in a trial of the OX40 agonist ivuxolimab. The receptor was isolated from an adult with an advanced solid tumor such as melanoma, head and neck, liver or kidney cancer. The chain has TRBV2 and TRBJ1-5, with 7 nucleotides matching TRBD1. CDR3: CASSGGGQGDNQPQHF. The CDR3 nucleotides are TGTGCCAGCAGTGGAGGCGGCCAGGGGGACAATCAGCCCCAGCATTTT.